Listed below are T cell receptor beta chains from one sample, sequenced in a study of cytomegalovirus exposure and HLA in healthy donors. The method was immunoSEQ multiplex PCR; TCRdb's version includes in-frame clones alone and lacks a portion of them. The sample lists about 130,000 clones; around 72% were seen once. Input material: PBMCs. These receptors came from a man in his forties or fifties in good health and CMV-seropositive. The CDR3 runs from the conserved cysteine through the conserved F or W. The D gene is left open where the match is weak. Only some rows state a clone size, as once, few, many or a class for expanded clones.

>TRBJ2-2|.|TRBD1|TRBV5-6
TGTGCCAGCAGCTTCGAGGGGGCAAACACCGGGGAGCTGTTTTTT
CASSFEGANTGELFF
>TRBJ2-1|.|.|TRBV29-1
TGCAGCGTGGGGCCCTGGACCTACAATGAGCAGTTCTTC
CSVGPWTYNEQFF
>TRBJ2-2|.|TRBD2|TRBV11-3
TGTGCCAGCAAGTTGCCGGGTGGGCCGGCGGGGGCCGGGGAGCTGTTTTTT
CASKLPGGPAGAGELFF
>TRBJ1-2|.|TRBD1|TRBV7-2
TGTGCCAGCAGCTTAAGAGCCAGGGGGCATAGTGGCTACACCTTC
CASSLRARGHSGYTF
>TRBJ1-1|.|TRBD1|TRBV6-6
TGTGCCAGCAGTGGACAGGGGGCGGCTAGCGAAGCTTTCTTT
CASSGQGAASEAFF
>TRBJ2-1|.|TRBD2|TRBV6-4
TGTGCCAGCAGTGACTCGGGAGCGGGGGACTACAATGAGCAGTTCTTC
CASSDSGAGDYNEQFF
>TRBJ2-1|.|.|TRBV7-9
TGTGCCAGCAGCTTAGCGAGTGGTAACAGGGCCTACAATGAGCAGTTCTTC
CASSLASGNRAYNEQFF
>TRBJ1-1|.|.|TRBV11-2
TGTGCCAGCAGCCCCACCAACCTTCGACAGTCTGAAGCTTTCTTT
CASSPTNLRQSEAFF
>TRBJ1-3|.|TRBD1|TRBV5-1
TGCGCCAGCAGCTTGGGGACAGGGAGGCGCTCTGGAAACACCATATATTTT
CASSLGTGRRSGNTIYF
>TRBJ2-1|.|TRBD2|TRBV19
TGTGCCAGTAGTATATGGGTTCTAGCGGGAGGAAATGAGCAGTTCTTC
CASSIWVLAGGNEQFF
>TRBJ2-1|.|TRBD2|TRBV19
TGTGCCAGTAGTATACACGGACTAGCTCAATCCTACAATGAGCAGTTCTTC
CASSIHGLAQSYNEQFF
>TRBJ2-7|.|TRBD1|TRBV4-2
TGTGCCAGCAGCCGCGGACAGGGGGGCGAGCAGTACTTC
CASSRGQGGEQYF
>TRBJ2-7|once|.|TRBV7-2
TGTGCCAGCAGCTCCGCTTTAGATACCTACGAGCAGTACTTC
CASSSALDTYEQYF
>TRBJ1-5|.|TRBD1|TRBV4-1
TGCGCCAGCAGCCAAGTACAGGGGGCTCAGCCCCAGCATTTT
CASSQVQGAQPQHF
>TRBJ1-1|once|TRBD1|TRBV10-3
TGTGCCAGCAGACAGGGGGCATCTTTCGCTGAAGCTTTCTTT
CASRQGASFAEAFF
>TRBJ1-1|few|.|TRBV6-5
TGTGCCAGCAGTAACAGGAGGGTGAACACTGAAGCTTTCTTT
CASSNRRVNTEAFF
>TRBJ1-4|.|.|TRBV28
TGTGCCAGCAGGCCCCTAACAAGGAGGGATGAAAAACTGTTTTTT
CASRPLTRRDEKLFF